This T cell receptor (beta chain) was found in a study of CD8 T cells in Susac syndrome. Random hexamers were used to reverse transcribe roughly 0.5 to 1 ug of RNA. Amplification of TCR beta CDR3 by immunoSEQ multiplex PCR spanned 54 Vbeta and 13 Jbeta. TCRdb re-derived calls from the immunoSEQ multiplex PCR reads in MiXCR, one entry per CDR3 protein. The sample holds 150,000 to 200,000 distinct CDR3 sequences, over 85% seen once. Unmatched junction bases numbered 4, after V lost 3 bases and J lost 7 bases. The CDR3 has 13 residues. Germline V gives CDR1 KGHDR, CDR2 SFDVKD. This rearrangement joins TRBV24-1 to TRBJ1-2, with TRBD1 matching 7 bases. Sequenced sample: CD4+ T cells from PBMCs. This clonotype was sampled from a human donor in good health. The CDR3 DNA reads as TGTGCCACCAGTGATAGGGGGCTCGGTGGCTACACCTTC. Protein sequence: CATSDRGLGGYTF.